These T cell receptor beta chains were read from a single sample in a study of cytomegalovirus exposure and HLA in healthy donors. Sequencing was performed with immunoSEQ multiplex PCR; in TCRdb, only in-frame clones are kept and a portion is missing. The repertoire holds roughly 78,000 clones, with about 60% as singletons. Sequencing was performed on PBMCs. The receptor set was obtained from a man aged 25-40 years in good health and CMV-seropositive. The CDR3 runs from the conserved cysteine through the conserved F or W. D genes are given only for firm matches. Size values are once, few and many counts, or a class for expanded clones, and some rows have none.

J gene: TRBJ2-3; clone size: .; V gene: TRBV2; D gene: TRBD2; CDR3 protein: CASASGRAADTQYF; CDR3 DNA: TGTGCCAGCGCTAGCGGGAGGGCTGCAGATACGCAGTATTTT
J gene: TRBJ1-4; clone size: .; V gene: TRBV30; D gene: .; CDR3 protein: CAWRGQTSEKLFF; CDR3 DNA: TGTGCCTGGAGAGGACAGACGTCTGAAAAACTGTTTTTT
J gene: TRBJ2-5; clone size: .; V gene: TRBV7-9; D gene: TRBD2; CDR3 protein: CASSVTSGQETQYF; CDR3 DNA: TGTGCCAGCAGCGTTACTAGCGGACAAGAGACCCAGTACTTC
J gene: TRBJ2-2; clone size: once; V gene: TRBV11-3; D gene: TRBD1; CDR3 protein: CASSRGQGRGHTGELFF; CDR3 DNA: TGTGCCAGCAGCCGCGGACAGGGGAGGGGGCACACCGGGGAGCTGTTTTTT
J gene: TRBJ2-7; clone size: .; V gene: TRBV7-9; D gene: TRBD1; CDR3 protein: CASSFTGQGDEQYF; CDR3 DNA: TGTGCCAGCAGCTTCACTGGACAGGGTGATGAGCAGTACTTC
J gene: TRBJ1-4; clone size: .; V gene: TRBV7-2; D gene: .; CDR3 protein: CASSLGGNNEKLLF; CDR3 DNA: TGTGCCAGCAGCTTAGGCGGTAATAATGAAAAACTGCTTTTT
J gene: TRBJ2-7; clone size: .; V gene: TRBV28; D gene: TRBD1; CDR3 protein: CASRPSGGPYEQYF; CDR3 DNA: TGTGCCAGCAGACCCTCAGGGGGTCCCTACGAGCAGTACTTC
J gene: TRBJ1-4; clone size: .; V gene: TRBV2; D gene: .; CDR3 protein: CASKFSGGLEKLFF; CDR3 DNA: TGTGCCAGCAAATTCAGCGGGGGGTTGGAAAAACTGTTTTTT
J gene: TRBJ2-3; clone size: .; V gene: TRBV5-1; D gene: TRBD2; CDR3 protein: CASSRTSGTLDTQYF; CDR3 DNA: TGCGCCAGCAGCCGGACTAGCGGGACCCTAGATACGCAGTATTTT
J gene: TRBJ1-1; clone size: many; V gene: TRBV7-2; D gene: TRBD1; CDR3 protein: CASSWTGEDTEAFF; CDR3 DNA: TGTGCCAGCAGCTGGACAGGAGAGGACACTGAAGCTTTCTTT
J gene: TRBJ1-5; clone size: few; V gene: TRBV6-1; D gene: .; CDR3 protein: CASGGSYSNQPQHF; CDR3 DNA: TGTGCCAGCGGGGGCAGCTATAGCAATCAGCCCCAGCATTTT
J gene: TRBJ1-3; clone size: .; V gene: TRBV5-8; D gene: .; CDR3 protein: CASKDGRRIAGNTIYF; CDR3 DNA: TGTGCCAGCAAGGATGGCAGGCGCATAGCTGGAAACACCATATATTTT